These T cell receptor beta chains were read from a single sample in a study of T cells expressing NK-cell markers. Reprocessing the 5' RACE reads, TCRdb reports a single entry for every CDR3 protein and omits DNA. The sample table sets out about 260,000 distinct CDR3 sequences. Sequencing was performed on blood T cells: a sorted CD56 or NKG2C T cell subset, CD4+ or CD8+ T cells, or bulk PBMC T cells (not recorded which). The receptors were gathered from a woman between 18 and 70 years old in good health. Both conserved end residues are part of each CDR3.

v_gene	j_gene	len	CDR3aa
TRBV28	TRBJ2-1	17	CASSLNFPKTGYNEQFF
TRBV12-3/TRBV12-4	TRBJ2-3	16	CASSLRAGGPTDTQYF
TRBV19	TRBJ1-2	14	CASSIEAPYYGYTF
TRBV25-1	TRBJ1-4	16	CASSADLPDSYEKLFF
TRBV20-1	TRBJ2-7	15	CSAPGAGGGNYEQYF
TRBV20-1	TRBJ2-1	15	CSARVSLGASVEQFF
TRBV18	TRBJ1-2	16	CASSPIPVAGNYGYTF
TRBV29-1	TRBJ2-7	12	CSASRGAYEQYF
TRBV24-1	TRBJ2-1	15	CATGMGTSGYNEQFF
TRBV5-1	TRBJ2-3	13	CASSLVPTDTQYF
TRBV7-2	TRBJ2-1	14	CASSLGGSGAKQFF
TRBV7-2	TRBJ1-5	14	CASSLGGETKPQHF
TRBV10-2	TRBJ2-7	13	CATSKGLAGEQYF
TRBV3-1	TRBJ2-7	16	CASSQDNRDTAYEQYF
TRBV7-9	TRBJ2-1	15	CASGQGAFRDNEQFF
TRBV20-1	TRBJ1-2	14	CSARAGTPKEGYTF
TRBV2	TRBJ2-3	15	CASSGSGGIRDTQYF
TRBV20-1	TRBJ2-5	15	CSAFRGEVHQETQYF
TRBV5-6	TRBJ1-5	13	CASSVQGPQPQHF
TRBV5-1	TRBJ2-4	16	CASSNTGDVAKNIQYF
TRBV5-5	TRBJ1-2	13	CASSLTTDYGYTF
TRBV12-3/TRBV12-4	TRBJ1-1	13	CASSLFVNTEAFF
TRBV6-5	TRBJ2-5	16	CASMLASGPAGETQYF
TRBV20-1	TRBJ2-3	15	CSARVAGLRTDTQYF
TRBV20-1	TRBJ1-5	14	CSASQDTSGGPQHF
TRBV7-2	TRBJ1-2	12	CASSWEVYGYTF
TRBV20-1	TRBJ1-1	13	CSARRHMNTEAFF
TRBV28	TRBJ1-5	13	CASLRGVGQPQHF
TRBV20-1	TRBJ2-5	13	CSARPTSQETQYF
TRBV7-2	TRBJ2-5	13	CASSFWSGETQYF
TRBV28	TRBJ2-6	17	CASSSTGSNSGANVLTF
TRBV12-3/TRBV12-4	TRBJ1-5	14	CASSFGDSNQPQHF
TRBV5-1	TRBJ1-1	15	CASSSRGLLNTEAFF
TRBV6-6	TRBJ1-1	12	CASSRDNTEAFF
TRBV20-1	TRBJ2-2	14	CSAGIPENTGELFF
TRBV3-1	TRBJ1-2	15	CASSPGTGGYYGYTF
TRBV10-3	TRBJ2-7	14	CAISESGQGVEQYF
TRBV7-9	TRBJ1-3	13	CASGRRSGNTIYF
TRBV12-3/TRBV12-4	TRBJ2-7	14	CASSPDRGSGEQYF
TRBV3-1	TRBJ2-5	13	CASGDRIQETQYF
TRBV3-1	TRBJ2-1	11	CASSQGGEQFF
TRBV20-1	TRBJ1-5	15	CSARPQRNSNQPQHF
TRBV20-1	TRBJ2-7	13	CAKAGGSDYEQYF
TRBV6-6	TRBJ1-4	13	CASTLMGIEKLFF
TRBV6-2/TRBV6-3	TRBJ2-5	14	CASSYGWRQETQYF
TRBV3-1	TRBJ1-4	14	CASNPGQGREKLFF
TRBV12-3/TRBV12-4	TRBJ2-1	14	CASSYAGGPYEQFF
TRBV7-2	TRBJ2-5	14	CASSPRVYEETQYF